This TCR beta chain was retrieved from a study of human T cells and chemical hapten exposure. As for the study in general: A 2 cm by 2 cm inner upper arm patch received 2% DPC for sensitization.

V lost 1 base, J lost 9 bases, and 28 bases stayed unmatched. CDR3 length: 22 residues. Germline assignment: CDR1 LGHNA and CDR2 YNFKEQ. TCRdb processed the RACE reads anew with MiXCR; each CDR3 protein has one entry. Among 340,000 or so distinct CDR3 sequences, about 7% were seen once, and the ten largest hold roughly 8%. This clonotype was seen a few times. Stated time point: patch test 1, 2 weeks after DPC sensitization. The treatment here: therapeutic diphenylcyclopropenone sensitization with weekly scalp DPC. The genes are TRBV4-2 and TRBJ2-1; TRBD2 matches 9 bases. The receptor comes from a woman aged 18-29 years with alopecia areata. Some clones in this sample may be carry-over from other donors' samples. This specimen consisted of whole blood, obtained in connection with sensitization to the hapten diphenylcyclopropenone (DPC). CDR3 bases: TGTGCCAGCAGCCAAGGAGTTTATGGGCGGGGGGGCTATCGCCACCCGGGCGGTGAGCAGTTCTTC. It yields the protein CASSQGVYGRGGYRHPGGEQFF.